This TCR beta chain was retrieved from a study of read filtering for tumor transcriptome and immune sequencing. Trimming pared 5 bases from V and 2 bases from J, leaving 27 bases between. Germline CDR1 reads SGHTA; CDR2 reads FQGNSA. This CDR3 region has 19 residues. This clonotype was seen many times. The library was built from about 400 ng RNA with molecular barcoded adaptors for alpha/delta and beta/gamma chains. TCRdb reanalysed the reads using MiXCR and keeps one entry per CDR3 protein. The sample has 50,000 to 65,000 distinct CDR3 sequences, roughly 18% seen once. The genes are TRBV7-2 and TRBJ1-2; the D gene is possibly TRBD1 (6 bases). The source is a donor at least 40 years old with multiple myeloma. Sequences were obtained from a population of CD138-negative cells sorted from bone marrow. CDR3 sequence (DNA): TGTGCCAGCAGCCGCCGCGGCGCCAGGGGACCGGGGGTGAACTATGGCTACACCTTC. It specifies CASSRRGARGPGVNYGYTF. The whole variable domain, filled in from reference TRBV7-2 and TRBJ1-2, reads GAGVSQSPSNKVTEKGKDVELRCDPISGHTALYWYRQSLGQGLEFLIYFQGNSAPDKSGLPSDRFSAERTGGSVSTLTIQRTQQEDSAVYLCASSRRGARGPGVNYGYTFGSGTRLTVV.